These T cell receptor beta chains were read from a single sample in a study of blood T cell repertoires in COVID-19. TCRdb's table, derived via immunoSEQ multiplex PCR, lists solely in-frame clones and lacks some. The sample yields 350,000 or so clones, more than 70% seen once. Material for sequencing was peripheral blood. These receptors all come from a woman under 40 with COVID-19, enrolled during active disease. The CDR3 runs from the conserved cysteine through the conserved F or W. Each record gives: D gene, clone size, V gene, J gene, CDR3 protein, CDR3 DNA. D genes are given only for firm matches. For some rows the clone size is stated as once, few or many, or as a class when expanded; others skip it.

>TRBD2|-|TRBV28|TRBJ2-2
CASRLAGLTGELFF
TGTGCCAGCCGACTAGCGGGATTGACCGGGGAGCTGTTTTTT
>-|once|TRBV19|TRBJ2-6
CASSSPRSPSSGANVLTF
TGTGCCAGTAGTTCCCCACGGTCCCCTTCCTCTGGGGCCAACGTCCTGACTTTC
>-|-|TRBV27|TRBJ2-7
CASSRGGTFGEQYF
TGTGCCAGCAGTCGGGGCGGGACTTTCGGGGAGCAGTACTTC
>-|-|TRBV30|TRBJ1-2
CAWSGGGLVGYTF
TGTGCCTGGAGTGGGGGGGGGCTCGTTGGCTACACCTTC
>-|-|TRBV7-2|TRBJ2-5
CASSFPGFWGTQYF
TGTGCCAGCAGCTTCCCGGGGTTCTGGGGGACCCAGTACTTC
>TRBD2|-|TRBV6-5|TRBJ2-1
CASSYSSGGNEQFF
TGTGCCAGCAGTTACTCCAGCGGGGGGAATGAGCAGTTCTTC
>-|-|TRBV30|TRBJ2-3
CAWTPGESTDTQYF
TGTGCCTGGACCCCGGGGGAGAGCACAGATACGCAGTATTTT
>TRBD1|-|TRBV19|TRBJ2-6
CASRKDRALNVLTF
TGTGCCAGTAGAAAGGACAGGGCCCTCAACGTCCTGACTTTC
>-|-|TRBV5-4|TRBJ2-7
CASSLRSSSGEQYF
TGTGCCAGCAGCTTGCGTTCTAGTAGCGGCGAGCAGTACTTC
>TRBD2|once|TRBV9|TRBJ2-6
CASGTSGFSGANVLTF
TGTGCCAGCGGGACTAGCGGGTTCTCTGGGGCCAACGTCCTGACTTTC
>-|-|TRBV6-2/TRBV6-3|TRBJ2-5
CASSTGLETQYF
TGTGCCAGCAGCACAGGGTTGGAGACCCAGTACTTC
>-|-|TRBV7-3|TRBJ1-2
CASSLISTGGWYGYTF
TGTGCCAGCAGCTTAATCTCGACAGGCGGGTGGTATGGCTACACCTTC
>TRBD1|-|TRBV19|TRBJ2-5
CASSTSGGIETQYF
TGTGCCAGTAGTACCTCAGGGGGCATCGAGACCCAGTACTTC
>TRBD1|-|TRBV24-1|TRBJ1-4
CATSDSGQGAFNEKLFF
TGTGCCACCAGTGATTCTGGACAGGGGGCATTTAATGAAAAACTGTTTTTT
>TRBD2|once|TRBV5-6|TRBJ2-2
CASSPQTGAGGPTGELFF
TGTGCCAGCAGCCCCCAAACCGGGGCGGGAGGGCCCACCGGGGAGCTGTTTTTT
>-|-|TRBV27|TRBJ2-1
CATQRQSSYNEQFF
TGTGCCACCCAACGACAGAGCTCCTACAATGAGCAGTTCTTC
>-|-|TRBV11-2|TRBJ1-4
CASSPWYRSDEKLFF
TGTGCCAGCAGCCCTTGGTACAGGTCTGATGAAAAACTGTTTTTT
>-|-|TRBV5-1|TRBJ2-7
CASSPLGASYREQYF
TGCGCCAGCAGCCCGTTAGGGGCTAGTTACAGAGAGCAGTACTTC
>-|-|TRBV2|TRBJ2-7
CASIIRDISYEQYF
TGTGCCAGCATTATCCGGGACATCTCCTACGAGCAGTACTTC
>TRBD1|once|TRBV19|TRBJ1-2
CASSSPERGTGHDNVGGYTF
TGTGCCAGTAGCTCACCTGAGAGGGGGACAGGTCACGATAACGTTGGTGGCTACACCTTC
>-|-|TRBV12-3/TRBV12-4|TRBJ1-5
CASSFSIQPQHF
TGTGCCAGCAGTTTCTCTATTCAGCCCCAGCATTTT
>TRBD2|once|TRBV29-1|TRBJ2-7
CSVVSGNSYEQYF
TGCAGCGTAGTTAGCGGGAACTCCTACGAGCAGTACTTC
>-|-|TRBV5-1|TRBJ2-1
CASSLTGSAYNEQFF
TGCGCCAGCAGCTTAACTGGTAGTGCCTACAATGAGCAGTTCTTC
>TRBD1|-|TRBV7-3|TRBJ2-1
CASSFTGGYDNEQFF
TGTGCCAGCAGCTTCACAGGGGGATATGACAATGAGCAGTTCTTC
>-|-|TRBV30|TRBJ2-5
CAWGYGKETQYF
TGTGCCTGGGGGTACGGGAAAGAGACCCAGTACTTC
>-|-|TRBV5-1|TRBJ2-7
CASSLHRDNSYEQYF
TGCGCCAGCAGCTTGCACCGGGACAACTCCTACGAGCAGTACTTC
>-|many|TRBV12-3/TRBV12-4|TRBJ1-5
CASSLQRYRPQHF
TGTGCCAGCAGTCTCCAGCGGTATCGGCCCCAGCATTTT
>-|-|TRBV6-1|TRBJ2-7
CASSEWASYEQYF
TGTGCCAGCAGTGAATGGGCTTCCTACGAGCAGTACTTC
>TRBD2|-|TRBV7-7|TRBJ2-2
CASSLAWSSGSPGELFF
TGTGCTAGCAGCTTAGCGTGGTCGAGCGGGAGTCCCGGGGAGCTGTTTTTT
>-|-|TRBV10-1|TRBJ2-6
CASSDTGTGANVLTF
TGCGCCAGCAGTGACACAGGGACTGGGGCCAACGTCCTGACTTTC
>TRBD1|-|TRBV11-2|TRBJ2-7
CASSLRPGQGYEQYF
TGTGCCAGCAGCTTAAGGCCGGGACAGGGTTACGAGCAGTACTTC
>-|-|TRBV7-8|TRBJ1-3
CASSFTPTVLSGNTIYF
TGTGCCAGCAGCTTTACCCCAACTGTTCTCTCTGGAAACACCATATATTTT
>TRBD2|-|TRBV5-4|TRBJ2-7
CASSLSGRPSYEQYF
TGTGCCAGCAGCTTGAGCGGGAGGCCAAGCTACGAGCAGTACTTC
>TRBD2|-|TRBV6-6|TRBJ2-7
CASSYARLAGGYEQYF
TGTGCCAGCAGTTACGCCCGACTGGCGGGGGGGTACGAGCAGTACTTC
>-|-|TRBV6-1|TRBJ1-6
CASSEWRNWSPLHF
TGTGCCAGCAGTGAATGGAGGAACTGGTCACCCCTCCACTTT
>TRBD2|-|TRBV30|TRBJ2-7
CAWRRGDLAGGRLYEQYF
TGTGCCTGGAGACGGGGGGATCTAGCGGGAGGGCGGCTGTACGAGCAGTACTTC